This T cell receptor (beta chain) comes out of a study of shared clonotypes between healthy human individuals (dated by TCRdb to 2020 to 2022). Broadly, across the study: A few men and a couple of women, aged 18 to 49 years, made up the cohort. For each donor, CD4 naive and CD4 memory were each given three plates, CD8 naive was given two plates, and CD8 memory was given one plate. To estimate repertoire size and how much clonotypes are shared between individuals, the study performed deep sequencing of blood TCR repertoires from a handful of healthy adults. To increase sequencing depth and limit assay-specific biases, different laboratories used diverse techniques to prepare libraries and sequence TCR repertoires. Between about 0.94 and 10 billion PBMCs per donor were obtained by leukapheresis. Paper-wide results and their limitations: Compared with non-shared clonotypes, clonotypes shared by all four sorted-subset donors had higher generation probabilities. Pairwise subsampling led to the expectation that sequencing depth would affect the degree of clonotype sharing among donors. Because the study included only a small number of donors, the genetic and exposure-history diversity represented was limited. Estimated clonotype richness was generally larger for naive than for memory subsets. Sampling was restricted to blood, and TCR repertoires in tissue are likely to differ from TCR repertoires in blood. Even with the large sequencing depth, rarefaction of the sorted-subset datasets indicated that sequencing was incomplete. When a handful of donors were compared, the shared fraction of clonotypes was about 5% for naive CD4, approximately 3.5% for naive CD8, 2% to 2.5% for memory CD4, and approximately 0.4% for memory CD8.

The germline V and J ends show losses of 4 bases and 5 bases respectively, and no gene match explains 6 bases of the junction. The CDR3 sequence holds 14 residues, the cysteine and phenylalanine included. Here the CDR3 DNA is all that survives: 42 bases in frame from base 1. Looking up the germline V gene yields CDR1 SGHRS and CDR2 YFSETQ. In regard to this clone: The clone's antigen remains unknown. No much larger clone exists at a distance of one base, and base qualities are not known.

Using the deep immunoSEQ assay, multiplex PCR amplified TCR CDR3 regions from genomic DNA. Extracted genomic DNA from each cell subset was spread evenly across all wells of several immunoSEQ 96-well plates, with each plate serving as a replicate. For sorted subsets, around 0.2 ug genomic DNA, equal to 30,000 or so T cell genomes, was loaded into each replicate PCR. The purified libraries were quantified using a Qubit 3.0 fluorometer, sized with a Bioanalyzer 2100, and then quantified again using the KAPA Library Quantification kit. A separate single-read 150-cycle Illumina NextSeq 550 flow cell was used to sequence each immunoSEQ 96-well plate. The original methods were these. Because only junctional sequences without quality scores were contained in the immunoSEQ output, filtering matching that applied to full-length reads could not be performed. To assign V/J genes and CDR3, sequences were annotated using PyIR, a Python wrapper for IgBLAST v1.9, with IMGT germline references. Reads were filtered out if the reads had weak V/J assignments (E-value above 1e-6), no CDR3, stop codons, out-of-frame junctions, or ambiguous translated residues. V3J clonotypes were defined as sequences sharing the same inferred V gene, J gene, and CDR3 amino acid sequence. Percentage overlap between repertoires was computed as shared unique clonotypes divided by the size of the smaller repertoire. RTK rarefaction, the Chao1 estimator, and Recon v2.1 estimates of unobserved clonotypes were used to assess repertoire richness. For all TCRbeta clonotypes obtained by the gDNA method from a few donors, generation probabilities were computed with OLGA. Held by TCRdb, this immuneACCESS table contains in-frame sequences only and omits some clones. Under half of the omission traces to an unresolved V gene where checked; the cause of the rest is unknown. V and J calls and clone size are those listed in that table; D and trimming were worked out from the DNA. The sample profile shows about 1.1 million clones; about four fifths of them were found once. The ten top clones hold approximately 0.52% of the sample.

Healthy HIV-negative adults with no recently reported acute infections or vaccinations were included as donors. Only Caucasian adults living in Nashville, Tennessee, USA were represented among the donors. CD4+ T cells were enriched by magnetic negative selection, after which naive cells were positively selected on CD45RA and the negative fraction was taken as the memory subset. Blood was collected by leukapheresis, and PBMCs were isolated by Ficoll-Histopaque density gradient centrifugation and then cryopreserved in liquid nitrogen vapor phase. Analytical flow cytometry was used to check the purity and quantity of each magnetically sorted T cell population. From each sorted fraction, genomic DNA was isolated and quantified by UV absorbance on a Nanodrop 2000c.

Material: memory CD4+ T cells from PBMCs. Reading the label with the study, this specimen's cell subset or site is: CD45RA-negative fraction. The V gene is TRBV5-1 and the J gene is TRBJ1-1, with 9 bases in between that match TRBD1. This receptor was taken from a man aged 18 to 30 in good health. Some clones in this sample may be carry-over from other donors' samples. The nucleotide sequence is TGCGCCAGCAGCGTGGGACAGGGCAGGACTGAAGCTTTCTTT. It encodes CASSVGQGRTEAFF.